One T cell receptor beta chain is described in this entry. Its specific antigen is unknown. Per-base qualities were not stored, and no clone one base away is much larger. As encoded in the germline V gene, CDR1 is SGHDT while CDR2 is YYEEEE. From V the trimming removes 3 bases and from J it removes 4 bases, while the gene matches leave 6 bases of the junction unaccounted for. Reading from cysteine to phenylalanine, the CDR3 counts 14 amino acids. The read is trimmed to its CDR3 DNA, 42 bases read in frame from base 1. This record comes from a study of Ad26.COV2.S vaccination and SARS-CoV-2 variants (dated by TCRdb to about 2021). About the investigation overall: Donors in the vaccine arm were drawn from COV1001, a phase I-IIa trial of Ad26.COV2.S in healthy adults that was multicentre, randomized, double-blind and placebo-controlled. Ad26.COV2.S was administered intramuscularly at a dose of 5x10^10 or 1x10^11 viral particles, either as one shot or as two shots given 56 days apart. Trial participants were randomized into five groups of five: low-dose or high-dose Ad26.COV2.S given once or twice, or placebo on both occasions. TCRbeta repertoire sequencing served as the tool for gauging how specific and how broad the SARS-CoV-2-reactive T cell receptors were following Ad26.COV2.S vaccination. The TCR-sequenced set comprised approximately 30 samples: approximately 20 Ad26.COV2.S vaccine recipients, 5 placebo recipients and 8 SARS-CoV-2 convalescent individuals. Blinding of investigators to trial group allocation was maintained during experiments and outcome assessment.

Per the publication, the treatment or condition label means: roughly 18 received Ad26.COV2.S at low or high dose, single or two shots; 5 received placebo; per-sample allocation not given. For vaccine and placebo recipients, the sequenced repertoires came from samples collected on day 63 after the first injection. Between 29 July and 7 August 2020, Cohort 1b enrolled about two dozen adults aged 18-55 years at one site in Boston, USA. Ad26.COV2.S was a replication-incompetent adenovirus type 26 vector expressing a prefusion-stabilized SARS-CoV-2 spike protein from the original Wuhan strain. General findings and caveats noted by the study authors: Spike-specific TCR breadth was higher in Ad26.COV2.S recipients than in placebo recipients (P = 0.0014). Comparable non-spike TCR breadth was observed between vaccine and placebo recipients, consistent with only spike being contained in the vaccine. The study lacked the statistical power to compare responses across vaccine doses or regimens. Substantial breadth of spike-specific CD8+ and CD4+ T cell responses was reported after vaccination. It was noted by the authors that total T cell responses may have been underestimated by the TCR breadth and depth analyses.

TCRbeta CDR3 regions were sequenced with the immunoSEQ Assay. After extraction, genomic DNA underwent amplification by bias-controlled multiplex PCR, followed by high-throughput sequencing. Processing in the source paper ran as follows. To quantify the absolute abundance of every unique TCRbeta CDR3 region, sequences were collapsed and filtered. Usable DNA was measured by amplifying reference genes present in all nucleated cells, and TCRbeta template counts were normalized to that usable DNA to estimate T cell fraction. Repertoire TCRs were annotated as SARS-CoV-2-specific by exact matching of V gene, CDR3 amino acid sequence and J gene to a known reactive TCR set. The reference SARS-CoV-2 TCR set was derived from MIRA and filtered for enrichment in COVID-19-positive ImmuneCODE repertoires, a step that removed public or cross-reactive TCRs. Using the MIRA antigens, annotated TCRs were further analysed by specific ORF or by position within an ORF. Breadth was defined as the number of annotated unique rearrangements divided by the total number of unique productive rearrangements, and depth was defined as the summed frequency of the annotated unique rearrangements. Two-sided Wilcoxon rank-sum tests were used to compare TCR breadth between groups. In TCRdb, the immuneACCESS table is reduced to in-frame sequences with V and J assigned. These tables do not hold every clone; where another copy was compared, an unresolved V gene accounts for under half, and the others remain unexplained. The D gene and trimming were derived from the DNA, and the V and J assignments and clone size from that table. The table for this sample lists under 550,000 clones; over 75% of them were counted only once. 12% of the sample is held by the ten biggest clonotypes.

Specimen: peripheral blood, collected in a trial of Ad26.COV2.S vaccine versus placebo. This sequence originates from a person between 18 and 65 years old who received the Ad26.COV2.S COVID-19 vaccine or a placebo. This chain joins TRBV5-6 to TRBJ2-5; 7 bases in the junction line up with TRBD2. The CDR3 region has the sequence CASSSASGGETQYF. The nucleotide sequence reads as follows: TGTGCCAGCAGCTCGGCTAGCGGAGGAGAGACCCAGTACTTC.